The entry below gives a single TCR beta chain sequence along with its context. Trimming took off 9 bases at V and 6 bases at J, with 14 bases between the two ends. The CDR3 consists of 13 residues. Germline V gene lookup returns CDR1 WSHSY and CDR2 SAAADI. Assay: immunoSEQ multiplex PCR; the TCRdb copy retains only in-frame clones and omits some. This sample has about 100,000 clones, with approximately 91% found just once. This entry belongs to a study of blood T cell repertoires in COVID-19. Study summary: Collection of acute and convalescent COVID-19 samples took place in the United States, Italy and Spain.

The V gene is TRBV10-2, the J gene TRBJ1-4; the D gene is possibly TRBD1 (5 bases). The TCR originated in a man aged 18 to 29 with acute or convalescent COVID-19. Sequencing used peripheral blood. Here the CDR3 DNA reads TGCGCCAGTACGGGTGAAGGGGATGAAAAACTGTTTTTT. Its translation: CASTGEGDEKLFF.